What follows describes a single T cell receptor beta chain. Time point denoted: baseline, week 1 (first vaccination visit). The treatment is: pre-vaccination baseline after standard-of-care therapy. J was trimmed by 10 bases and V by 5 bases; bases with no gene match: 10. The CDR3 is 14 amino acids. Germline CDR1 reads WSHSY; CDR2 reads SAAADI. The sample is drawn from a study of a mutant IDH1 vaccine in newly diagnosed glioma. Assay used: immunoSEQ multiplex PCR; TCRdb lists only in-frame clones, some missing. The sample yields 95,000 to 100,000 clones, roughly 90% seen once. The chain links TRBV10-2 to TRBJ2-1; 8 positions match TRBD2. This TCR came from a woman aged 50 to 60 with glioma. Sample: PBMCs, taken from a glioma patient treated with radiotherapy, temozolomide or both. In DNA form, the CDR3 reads TGCGCCAGCAGTAGAGGACTAGCCCCTATGGAGCAGTTCTTC. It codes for CASSRGLAPMEQFF.